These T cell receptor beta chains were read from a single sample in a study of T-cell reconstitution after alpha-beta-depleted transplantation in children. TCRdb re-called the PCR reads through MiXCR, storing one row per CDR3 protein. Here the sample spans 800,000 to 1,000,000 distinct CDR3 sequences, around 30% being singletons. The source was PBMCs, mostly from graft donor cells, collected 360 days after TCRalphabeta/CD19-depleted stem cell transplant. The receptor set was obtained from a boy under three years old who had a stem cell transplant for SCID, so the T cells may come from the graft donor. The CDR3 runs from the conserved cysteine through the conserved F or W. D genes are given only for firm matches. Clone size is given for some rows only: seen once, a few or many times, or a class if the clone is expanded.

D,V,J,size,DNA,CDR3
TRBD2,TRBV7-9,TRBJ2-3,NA,TGTGCCAGCAGCTCGGGCGTAGCGGGGACCACAGATACGCAGTATTTT,CASSSGVAGTTDTQYF
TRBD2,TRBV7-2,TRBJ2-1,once,TGTGCCAGCAGCTTAGGTAGTGCGGGGGGGCTCAATGAGCAGTTCTTC,CASSLGSAGGLNEQFF
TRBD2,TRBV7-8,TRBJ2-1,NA,TGTGCCAGCAGCTTAATAACTAGCGGGGACAATGAGCAGTTCTTC,CASSLITSGDNEQFF
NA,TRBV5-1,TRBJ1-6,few,TGCGCCAGCAGCTTGTCAGGTACCGTTAATTCACCCCTCCACTTT,CASSLSGTVNSPLHF
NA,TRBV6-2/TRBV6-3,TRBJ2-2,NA,TGTGCCAGCAGTTATGGTGGGGTCGGGGAGCTGTTTTTT,CASSYGGVGELFF
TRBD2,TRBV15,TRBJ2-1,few,TGTGCCACCAGCAGAGGGAGAGGGACTAGGGACAATGAGCAGTTCTTC,CATSRGRGTRDNEQFF
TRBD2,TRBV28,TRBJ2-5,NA,TGTGCCAGCAGTTTGGCTAGCGGGGGGGATGAGGAGACCCAGTACTTC,CASSLASGGDEETQYF
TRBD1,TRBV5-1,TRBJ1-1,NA,TGCGCCAGCAGCTTCGGGGACAGGGAAGAAGCTTTCTTT,CASSFGDREEAFF
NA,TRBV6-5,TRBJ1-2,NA,TGTGCCAGCAGTTACTGGGTCCGCGGTGGCTACACCTTC,CASSYWVRGGYTF
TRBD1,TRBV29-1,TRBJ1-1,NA,TGCAGCGTTGTGCCTCTGCAGGGGGACACTGAAGCTTTCTTT,CSVVPLQGDTEAFF
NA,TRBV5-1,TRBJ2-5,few,TGCGCCAGCAGCTTTACAGGACAAGAGACCCAGTACTTC,CASSFTGQETQYF
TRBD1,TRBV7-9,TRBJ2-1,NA,TGTGCCAGCAGCACACAGCCGGGACAGGGCGATGAGCAGTTCTTC,CASSTQPGQGDEQFF
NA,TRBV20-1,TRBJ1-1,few,TGCAGTGCTTGGAGCCCGACATTCCCGAACACTGAAGCTTTCTTT,CSAWSPTFPNTEAFF
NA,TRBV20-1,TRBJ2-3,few,TGCAGTGCCCATCCCCGGGACTCCTTAATTAGCACGCAGTATTTT,CSAHPRDSLISTQYF
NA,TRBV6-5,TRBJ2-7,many,TGTGCCAGCAGTTCCAGGACGAACGGTCGGACAACCTACGAGCAGTACTTC,CASSSRTNGRTTYEQYF
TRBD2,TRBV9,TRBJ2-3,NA,TGTGCCAGCAGCACTCGACGGACTAGTCTCACAGATACGCAGTATTTT,CASSTRRTSLTDTQYF
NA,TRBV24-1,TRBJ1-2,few,TGTGCCACCAGTGATGGACAGTTCTATGGCTACACCTTC,CATSDGQFYGYTF
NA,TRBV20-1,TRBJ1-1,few,TGCAGTGCTAGATGGCAGGGCGCTGAAGCTTTCTTT,CSARWQGAEAFF
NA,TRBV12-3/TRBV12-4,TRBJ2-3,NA,TGTGCCAGCAGTCCCGATTTGGCTACAGATACGCAGTATTTT,CASSPDLATDTQYF
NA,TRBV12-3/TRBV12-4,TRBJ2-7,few,TGTGCCAGCACCCTGGGTGGGGTGTCCTACGAGCAGTACTTC,CASTLGGVSYEQYF
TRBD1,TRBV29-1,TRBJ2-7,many,TGCAGCGCCTCCATGACAGGGTACAGCGAGCAGTACTTC,CSASMTGYSEQYF
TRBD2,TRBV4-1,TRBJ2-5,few,TGCGCCAGCAGCCAAAGACTAGCGGGGGGCCAATTTAAAGAGACCCAGTACTTC,CASSQRLAGGQFKETQYF
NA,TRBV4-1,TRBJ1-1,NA,TGCGCCAGCAGCCAGCCCTGGTCTGAAGCTTTCTTT,CASSQPWSEAFF
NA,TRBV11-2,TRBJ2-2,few,TGTGCCAGCAGCTTAAATTCGGGAGTACCCGGGGAGCTGTTTTTT,CASSLNSGVPGELFF
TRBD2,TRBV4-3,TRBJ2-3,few,TGCGCCAGCAGCCCTGCCCATCCTAGCGGGGGCACAGATACGCAGTATTTT,CASSPAHPSGGTDTQYF
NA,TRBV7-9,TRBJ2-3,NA,TGTGCCAGCAGCGTAGGGGTCATAGATACGCAGTATTTT,CASSVGVIDTQYF
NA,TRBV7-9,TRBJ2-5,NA,TGTGCCAGCAGCCGGAGCCTTGGACCCCAAGAGACCCAGTACTTC,CASSRSLGPQETQYF
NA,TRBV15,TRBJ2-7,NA,TGTGCCACCAGCAGAGATACCTACGAGCAGTACTTC,CATSRDTYEQYF
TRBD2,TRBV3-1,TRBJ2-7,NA,TGTGCCAGCAGCCACCCGGGACTAGCACCCGAGCAGTACTTC,CASSHPGLAPEQYF
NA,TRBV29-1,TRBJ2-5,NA,TGCAGCGTTGAAAGGGCCAACCAGGAGACCCAGTACTTC,CSVERANQETQYF
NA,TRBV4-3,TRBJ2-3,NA,TGCGCCAGCAGCCTCGGGGAAACGTACACAGATACGCAGTATTTT,CASSLGETYTDTQYF
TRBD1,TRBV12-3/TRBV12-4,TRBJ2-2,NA,TGTGCCAGCAGTGCCCCGACAGGGGGGAGGACCGGGGAGCTGTTTTTT,CASSAPTGGRTGELFF
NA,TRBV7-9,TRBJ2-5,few,TGTGCCAGCAGCTCCGGGACGGGCGAAGAGACCCAGTACTTC,CASSSGTGEETQYF